Below, 27 T cell receptor beta chains from the same sample are listed, as sequenced in a study of vaccination effects on CD4 cells after COVID-19. Researchers isolated CD4+ T cells once about 11 days of culture had elapsed. What these receptors recognize is not known. Assay used: immunoSEQ multiplex PCR; TCRdb lists only in-frame clones, some missing. The repertoire includes over 45,000 clones, approximately 70% of them detected once, and roughly 6% sits in the top ten. Sequenced material: CD4+ T cells from PBMCs cultured without peptide, taken before COVID-19 vaccination. The source of these receptors is a human donor who received a COVID-19 vaccine.

The V call is TRBV18, the J call TRBJ2-3; a weak D match, TRBD1 (6 bases). This CDR3 region has 15 residues. Germline V CDR1 and CDR2: KGHSH, LQKENI. V was shortened by 6 bases and J by 0 bases, with 13 bases between the two germline ends. CDR3 bases: TGTGCCAGCTCTCAACAGGGAGCTAGCACAGATACGCAGTATTTT. Protein product: CASSQQGASTDTQYF.

A word on this clone: The same CDR3 can be traced to other DNA sequences in this sample. This chain joins TRBV6-4 and TRBJ1-5; 7 bases are a match to TRBD1. With 3 bases clipped from V and 7 bases from J, the junction kept 6 bases outside the gene matches. CDR3 length: 14 amino acids. Germline V gene lookup returns CDR1 MRHNA and CDR2 SNTAGT. DNA of the CDR3: TGTGCCAGCAGTGAGGCAGGGGGAAACCAGCCCCAGCATTTT. Protein product: CASSEAGGNQPQHF.

The rearrangement joins TRBV15 to TRBJ2-5, with D tentatively TRBD1 (5 bases). The V and J ends lost 2 bases and 4 bases respectively, with 8 bases between them. Germline V gene lookup returns CDR1 LNHNV and CDR2 YYDKDF (reference sequence). The CDR3 totals 13 residues. CDR3 coding DNA: TGTGCCACCAGCAGACAGGGTCGAGAGACCCAGTACTTC. Protein sequence: CATSRQGRETQYF.

V usage is TRBV5-1 and J usage is TRBJ2-2, with D possibly being TRBD1 or TRBD2 (6 bases each). CDR1 and CDR2 (germline): SGHRS, YFSETQ. The CDR3 runs to 15 residues. V was pared by 2 bases and J by 2 bases, with 10 bases between. For the CDR3, the DNA is TGCGCCAGCAGCTTTGGGGGGCCCAACACCGGGGAGCTGTTTTTT. It is translated as CASSFGGPNTGELFF.

This sequence joins TRBV6-2 or TRBV6-3 and TRBJ1-1, with 8 bases that match TRBD1. CDR1 MNHEY and CDR2 SVGEGT come from the germline V gene. Unmatched junction bases numbered 14, after V lost 6 bases and J lost 8 bases. The CDR3 has 15 amino acids. The CDR3 DNA follows: TGTGCCAGCAGCGACCCCGGACAGGGTTACTCCGAAGCTTTCTTT. It yields the protein CASSDPGQGYSEAFF.

The table lists this clone with a few counts. The genes are TRBV11-3 and TRBJ2-5; TRBD1 matches 8 bases. The ends lost 5 bases at V and 7 bases at J; junction bases unmatched: 6. This CDR3 spans 13 amino acids. The germline CDR1 and CDR2 sequences are SGHNT and YENEEA. The CDR3 is CASSRDRWGTQYF. CDR3 in DNA: TGTGCCAGCAGCCGGGACAGGTGGGGGACCCAGTACTTC.

This chain joins TRBV7-6 and TRBJ1-5; 11 nucleotides line up with TRBD1. Germline CDR1 SGHVS, CDR2 FNYEAQ. The CDR3 is 17 amino acids. After removal of 5 bases from V and 3 bases from J, the junction contained 9 bases not matched to a gene. The CDR3 region is CASSPGTGGFTNQPQHF. CDR3 nucleotides: TGTGCCAGCAGCCCAGGGACAGGGGGATTTACCAATCAGCCCCAGCATTTT.

This clone came up a few times. V gene TRBV7-2 combines with J gene TRBJ1-6; maybe TRBD1 (5 bases). V lost 5 bases and J lost 9, with 17 bases in between. The germline gives CDR1 SGHTA, CDR2 FQGNSA. CDR3 length: 15 amino acids. The CDR3 protein is CASSRLGGNISPLHF. The CDR3 nucleotides are TGTGCCAGCAGCCGTCTGGGGGGAAACATTTCACCCCTCCACTTT.

The V gene is TRBV6-5, the J gene TRBJ2-1, with D perhaps TRBD2 (6 bases). Trimming removed 4 bases at V and 8 bases at J, with 12 bases between. Looked up from germline, CDR1 is MNHEY and CDR2 is SVGAGI. The CDR3 sequence is 13 residues long. CDR3: CASSSPPGDEQFF. Written as DNA, the CDR3 is TGTGCCAGCAGTTCCCCCCCGGGGGATGAGCAGTTCTTC.

The J gene is TRBJ2-3, the V gene TRBV7-2; TRBD2 is a possible D gene (6 bases). Trimming removed 1 base at V and 0 bases at J, with 8 bases between. The CDR3 consists of 15 residues. The germline V gene encodes CDR1 SGHTA and CDR2 FQGNSA. The CDR3 is CASSLVRGSTDTQYF. The CDR3 DNA follows: TGTGCCAGCAGCTTAGTCCGGGGGAGCACAGATACGCAGTATTTT.

This chain connects TRBV14 to TRBJ2-3; 7 bases agree with TRBD1. Germline loops: CDR1 SGHDN, CDR2 FVKESK. The CDR3 contains 15 residues. V shed 3 bases, J shed 5 bases, and the junction held 8 bases outside the gene matches. DNA for the CDR3: TGTGCCAGCAGCCATAGTGGACAGGCTATAGATACGCAGTATTTT. Translation: CASSHSGQAIDTQYF.

This chain links TRBV18 with TRBJ1-2; TRBD1 is a possible D gene (5 bases). CDR1 and CDR2 (germline): KGHSH, LQKENI. V lost 3 bases to trimming and J lost 1 base, with 12 bases between them. The CDR3 has 15 residues. CDR3 DNA sequence: TGTGCCAGCTCACCGGGGACGGGACTTAACTATGGCTACACCTTC. Translated, it gives CASSPGTGLNYGYTF.

The V call is TRBV27, the J call TRBJ1-1; D perhaps matches TRBD1 (5 bases). This CDR3 is 15 amino acids long. V gave up 6 bases and J gave up 0 bases, with 14 bases separating them. Per germline, CDR1 MNHEY and CDR2 SMNVEV (reference sequence). The CDR3 sequence: CASRPQAGVNTEAFF. CDR3 nucleotide sequence: TGTGCCAGCAGGCCCCAGGCGGGGGTGAACACTGAAGCTTTCTTT.

This clone was seen a handful of times. This chain uses TRBV4-1 with TRBJ2-1, with 11 bases lining up with TRBD2. CDR1 and CDR2 (germline): MGHRA, YSYEKL. Trimming at V came to 6 bases and at J to 6 bases, leaving 22 bases not matched to a gene. The CDR3 runs 20 residues. The CDR3 sequence: CASSPRGRGSGGAGGNEQFF. DNA for the CDR3: TGCGCCAGCAGTCCAAGAGGAAGGGGTAGCGGGGGGGCGGGCGGCAATGAGCAGTTCTTC.

This clone appeared a single time. The V call is TRBV28, the J call TRBJ2-7, with D perhaps TRBD1 or TRBD2 (5 bases each). This CDR3 has 13 residues. CDR1 and CDR2 (germline): MDHEN, SYDVKM. The V and J ends lost 4 bases and 7 bases respectively, with 14 bases between them. CDR3 sequence: CASSSGAIREQYF. In DNA form, the CDR3 reads TGTGCCAGCAGTTCCGGGGCCATTAGAGAGCAGTACTTC.

The chain carries TRBV6-1 and TRBJ1-2; D is unresolved. The CDR3 totals 16 residues. The V gene lost 1 base and the J gene lost 4 bases, with 16 bases spanning the gap. Germline V lookup: CDR1 MNHNS, CDR2 SASEGT. The CDR3 is CASSEVLWGLIYGYTF. CDR3 DNA sequence: TGTGCCAGCAGTGAAGTTCTTTGGGGTCTGATCTATGGCTACACCTTC.

The chain couples TRBV4-3 to TRBJ2-5; D remains unclear. The CDR3 has 15 residues. Germline CDR1 and CDR2: LGHNA and YSLEER. V was clipped by 2 bases and J by 1 base, with 11 bases between them. Here the CDR3 reads CASSQRFGPQETQYF. In DNA form, the CDR3 reads TGCGCCAGCAGCCAAAGGTTTGGACCCCAAGAGACCCAGTACTTC.

V gene TRBV7-2 combines with J gene TRBJ1-3; D perhaps matches TRBD1 (5 bases). The CDR3 spans 15 residues. V gave up 1 base and J gave up 1 base, with 8 bases separating them. CDR1 SGHTA and CDR2 FQGNSA come from the germline V gene. The CDR3, as DNA: TGTGCCAGCAGCTTAGGGACAAGATCTGGAAACACCATATATTTT. Translated, it gives CASSLGTRSGNTIYF.

This clone was found a few times. The CDR3 loop is CAIREQGAVKYGYTF. As DNA, the CDR3 is TGTGCCATCAGAGAACAGGGGGCAGTGAAATATGGCTACACCTTC. The rearrangement links TRBV19 to TRBJ1-2, with 9 bases identical to TRBD1. Germline V CDR1 and CDR2: LNHDA, SQIVND (reference sequence). The CDR3 is 15 residues long. The ends lost 10 bases at V and 5 bases at J; junction bases unmatched: 14.

The chain recombines TRBV4-1 with TRBJ2-5; D uncertain. The germline V gene encodes CDR1 MGHRA and CDR2 YSYEKL. The CDR3 has 14 amino acids. Trimming stripped 0 bases from V and 4 bases from J, with 9 bases between. CDR3 coding DNA: TGCGCCAGCAGCCAAGAGCCTAGAACAGAGACCCAGTACTTC. It is translated as CASSQEPRTETQYF.

CDR3 in amino acids: CASSRTGGFHTEAFF. In nucleotides, the CDR3 is TGTGCCAGCAGTCGGACAGGGGGCTTTCACACTGAAGCTTTCTTT. The chain links TRBV14 to TRBJ1-1, with TRBD1 matching 11 bases. The CDR3 runs to 15 residues. The germline V gene has CDR1 SGHDN and CDR2 FVKESK. Trimming took 6 bases from V and 3 from J; bases not matched to a gene: 6.

V and J are TRBV20-1 and TRBJ2-4; TRBD1 aligns across 8 bases. This CDR3 comprises 12 residues. With 3 bases clipped from V and 11 bases from J, the junction kept 6 bases outside the gene matches. The germline V gene has CDR1 DFQATT and CDR2 SNEGSKA (reference sequence). The CDR3 bases are TGCAGTGCTAGTGCCGACAGGGGACTTCAGTACTTC. It is translated as CSASADRGLQYF.

The chain links TRBV6-2 or TRBV6-3 to TRBJ1-2; maybe TRBD1 (6 bases). Looked up from germline, CDR1 is MNHEY and CDR2 is SVGEGT. V was cut by 0 bases and J by 4 bases, with 12 bases left in between. The CDR3 loop spans 15 amino acids. The CDR3 DNA sequence: TGTGCCAGCAGTTACTCGACAGGATGGGGCTATGGCTACACCTTC. It codes for CASSYSTGWGYGYTF.

The chain recombines TRBV4-2 with TRBJ1-2; the D is unclear. V was trimmed by 4 bases and J by 6 bases, leaving 18 bases between them. Germline V gives CDR1 LGHNA, CDR2 YNFKEQ. The CDR3 spans 15 residues. The CDR3 here is CASSLSLEFPNGYTF. CDR3 nucleotide sequence: TGTGCCAGCAGCCTGTCACTAGAATTCCCCAATGGCTACACCTTC.

This sequence joins TRBV3-1 (or the pseudogene TRBV3-2) and TRBJ1-6; possible D gene TRBD1, 5 bases. Between the trimmed V and J ends, which lost 6 bases and 7 bases, there was a span of 10 bases. CDR3 length equals 13 residues. Germline V lookup: CDR1 LGHDT, CDR2 YNNKEL (reference sequence). The CDR3 sequence: CASRSRVNSPLHF. The DNA for the CDR3 is TGTGCCAGCAGAAGCAGGGTAAATTCACCCCTCCACTTT.

In its sample, this clone was seen a few times. The genes are TRBV30 and TRBJ1-6; perhaps TRBD1 as D (5 bases). Germline V gene sequence: CDR1 GTSNPN, CDR2 SVGIG (reference sequence). Trimming removed 1 base at V and 6 bases at J, with 7 bases between. The CDR3 has 13 residues. The CDR3 DNA follows: TGTGCCTGGAGTGAACAGGCTAATTCACCCCTCCACTTT. As protein: CAWSEQANSPLHF.

The chain links TRBV7-2 to TRBJ1-5; D unresolved. The CDR3 runs 14 residues. Germline V CDR1 and CDR2: SGHTA, FQGNSA. V was clipped by 1 base and J by 8 bases, with 12 bases between them. The CDR3 nucleotides are TGTGCCAGCAGCTTAGAATCAGGAAGGAAGCCCCAGCATTTT. It specifies CASSLESGRKPQHF.